The rows below give T cell receptor beta chains drawn from one sample of a study of a mutant IDH1 vaccine in newly diagnosed glioma. The table came from immunoSEQ multiplex PCR; TCRdb's copy has only in-frame clones and leaves some out. The sample shows 43,000 or so clones, 80% to 95% of them seen only once. Their antigens remain unidentified. Sequences were derived from PBMCs, sampled from a glioma patient whose treatment included an IDH1 peptide vaccine. The source of these receptors is a man aged 50-60 years with glioma. Both conserved end residues are part of each CDR3. D genes are given only for firm matches. Not all rows give a size; the values are once, few, many and, for expanded clones, a class.

clone_size,d_call,v_call,j_call,cdr3_nt,cdr3_aa
once,NA,TRBV7-9,TRBJ1-1,TGTGCCAGCAGCAACGGGTGGGGGGACACTGAAGCTTTCTTT,CASSNGWGDTEAFF
NA,NA,TRBV28,TRBJ2-1,TGTGCCAGCAGTTTAGGTCTATCGGACTCGGATGAGCAGTTCTTC,CASSLGLSDSDEQFF
NA,TRBD2,TRBV5-4,TRBJ2-5,TGTGCCAGCAGCGTGGGGACTAGCGATTACCAAGAGACCCAGTACTTC,CASSVGTSDYQETQYF
NA,NA,TRBV25-1,TRBJ2-1,TGTGCCAGCAGTGTTGGATTTGGCGGGCAGTTCTTC,CASSVGFGGQFF
NA,NA,TRBV7-9,TRBJ2-6,TGTGCCAGCAGCTTAACAGGGTCCGGGGCCAACGTCCTGACTTTC,CASSLTGSGANVLTF
NA,TRBD2,TRBV7-2,TRBJ2-7,TGTGCCAGTAAACTAGCGGGGTCCTACGAGCAGTACTTC,CASKLAGSYEQYF
NA,NA,TRBV10-1,TRBJ2-3,TGCGCCAGCAGTGAAGCACGGGGACCTAAAGGTGCGCAGTATTTT,CASSEARGPKGAQYF
NA,NA,TRBV4-3,TRBJ2-1,TGCGCCAGCAGCCAAGACGAGGGCAGCCCGGGGATAAATGAGCAGTTCTTC,CASSQDEGSPGINEQFF
few,TRBD1,TRBV2,TRBJ1-5,TGTGCCAGCAGGGGACAGGGAACCCAGCCCCAGCATTTT,CASRGQGTQPQHF
NA,NA,TRBV2,TRBJ1-2,TGTGCCAGCAGTGCAGGCAGGGGAAATGGCTACACCTTC,CASSAGRGNGYTF
NA,TRBD2,TRBV5-1,TRBJ2-1,TGCGCCAGCAGCTTGGGGCTAGCGGGGGTCCCCTACAATGAGCAGTTCTTC,CASSLGLAGVPYNEQFF
NA,NA,TRBV27,TRBJ2-7,TGTGCCAGCTGGGACCTATCGAGCTACGAGCAGTACTTC,CASWDLSSYEQYF
NA,NA,TRBV2,TRBJ2-1,TGTGCCAGCAGCCAAGGGACCAACTACAATGAGCAGTTCTTC,CASSQGTNYNEQFF
NA,NA,TRBV15,TRBJ2-7,TGTGCCACCAGCAGGAAGTCGGGCCCCTCGGACGAGCAGTACTTC,CATSRKSGPSDEQYF
NA,TRBD2,TRBV5-1,TRBJ2-2,TGCGCCAGCAGCCCGGCTAGCGGGAGGTTTCCCGGGGAGCTGTTTTTT,CASSPASGRFPGELFF
NA,NA,TRBV2,TRBJ1-6,TGTGCCAGCAACGTTAAAGGGTCGGGGAATTCACCCCTCCACTTT,CASNVKGSGNSPLHF
NA,NA,TRBV9,TRBJ2-2,TGTGCCAGCAGCGGTAGTGTGAACGGGGAGCTGTTTTTT,CASSGSVNGELFF